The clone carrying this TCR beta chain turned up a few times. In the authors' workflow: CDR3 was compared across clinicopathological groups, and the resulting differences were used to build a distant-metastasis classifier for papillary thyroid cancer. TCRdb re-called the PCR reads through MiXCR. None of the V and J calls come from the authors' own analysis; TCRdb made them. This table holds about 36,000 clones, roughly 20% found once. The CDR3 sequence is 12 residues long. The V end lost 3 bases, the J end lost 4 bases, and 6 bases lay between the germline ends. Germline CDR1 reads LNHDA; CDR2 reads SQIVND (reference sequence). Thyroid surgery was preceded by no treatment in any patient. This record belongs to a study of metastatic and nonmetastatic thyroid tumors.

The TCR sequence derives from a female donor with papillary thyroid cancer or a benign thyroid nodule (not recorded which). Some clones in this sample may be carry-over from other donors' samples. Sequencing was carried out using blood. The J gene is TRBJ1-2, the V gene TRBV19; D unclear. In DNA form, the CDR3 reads TGTGCCAGTAGTATGGCTGCCTATGGCTACACCTTC. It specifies CASSMAAYGYTF.